This entry is about one T cell receptor beta chain. For every TCR library, about 4,000 ng of total RNA was used. Amplification used two nested PCRs: roughly 16 cycles, then 8 to 10 cycles, on TCRalpha/TCRbeta cDNA. One entry per CDR3 protein, without DNA, is what TCRdb gives after re-calling the 5' RACE reads. This repertoire includes more than 100,000 distinct CDR3 sequences. Blood was collected, roughly 2.5 ml per donor. The CDR3 length is 15 residues. This entry is derived from a study of monozygotic twins with inflammatory bowel disease. Sequencing was done on a sample of blood. V is TRBV12-3 or TRBV12-4 and J is TRBJ2-2. The receptor was isolated from a human donor with ulcerative colitis or Crohn's disease, or a healthy co-twin of an affected twin (not recorded which). This CDR3 reads CASSYTLGSTGELFF.